This T cell receptor (beta chain) came from a study of a mutant IDH1 vaccine in newly diagnosed glioma. Study details: Among treated patients, around 62% were male and around 40% female, and mean age was around 40 years. It was radiotherapy, temozolomide, or both that patients received previously, with most receiving both.

Study-wide results and limits: Vaccine-induced responses were seen in around 93% of patients, spanning several MHC alleles.

Libraries were prepared by immunoSEQ multiplex PCR; TCRdb keeps only in-frame clonotypes and omits some of them. The sample lists 75,000 to 100,000 clones, about 87% seen once, with 0.56% in the top ten. This clone was observed once. Its target is not known. Time point here: baseline, week 1 (first vaccination visit). The treatment denotes: pre-vaccination baseline after standard-of-care therapy. Deletions cut 6 bases from V and 0 bases from J, with 15 bases between. The CDR3 contains 16 residues. In germline, CDR1 is SNHLY, CDR2 FYNNEI. This clonotype was sampled from a woman in her forties or fifties with glioma. The rearrangement joins TRBV2 to TRBJ2-4, with D possibly matching TRBD1 (7 bases). This material consisted of PBMCs, taken from a glioma patient treated with radiotherapy, temozolomide or both. The CDR3 sequence: CASRSQGGLAKNIQYF. DNA of the CDR3: TGTGCCAGCAGATCCCAGGGGGGACTAGCCAAAAACATTCAGTACTTC.